This TCR beta chain emerged from a study of cytomegalovirus exposure and HLA in healthy donors. From germline, CDR1 is LNHDA and CDR2 SQIVND (reference sequence). Unmatched junction bases numbered 4, after V lost 1 base and J lost 9 bases. The CDR3 covers 15 residues. A multiplex PCR was run with 60 Vbeta primers and 13 Jbeta primers. Sequencing used immunoSEQ multiplex PCR; TCRdb keeps in-frame clones, though not all of them. The sample includes about 140,000 clones, around 76% seen only once; the top ten take under 4.5%. The gene calls are TRBV19 and TRBJ1-6; 9 positions match TRBD1. The receptor's source is a young man in good health and CMV-seronegative. The sample was PBMCs. CDR3 sequence (DNA): TGTGCCAGTAGTATAGGGACAGGGGTGAGTTCACCCCTCCACTTT. Translation gives CASSIGTGVSSPLHF. The complete variable domain, with remaining parts taken from reference TRBV19 and TRBJ1-6, reads DGGITQSPKYLFRKEGQNVTLSCEQNLNHDAMYWYRQDPGQGLRLIYYSQIVNDFQKGDIAEGYSVSREKKESFPLTVTSAQKNPTAFYLCASSIGTGVSSPLHFGNGTRLTVT.